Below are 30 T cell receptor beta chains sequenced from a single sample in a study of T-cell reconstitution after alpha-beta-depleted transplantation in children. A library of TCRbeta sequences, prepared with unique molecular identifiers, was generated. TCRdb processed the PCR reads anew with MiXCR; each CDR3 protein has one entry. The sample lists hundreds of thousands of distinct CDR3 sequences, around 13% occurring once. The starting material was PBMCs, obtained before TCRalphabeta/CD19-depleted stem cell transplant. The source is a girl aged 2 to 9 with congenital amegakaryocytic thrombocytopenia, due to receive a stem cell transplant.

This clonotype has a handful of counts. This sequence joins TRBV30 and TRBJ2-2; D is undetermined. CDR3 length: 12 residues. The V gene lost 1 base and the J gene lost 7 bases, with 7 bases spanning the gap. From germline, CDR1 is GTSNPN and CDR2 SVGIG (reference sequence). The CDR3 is CAWSGFGGELFF. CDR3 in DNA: TGTGCCTGGAGTGGATTCGGCGGGGAGCTGTTTTTT.

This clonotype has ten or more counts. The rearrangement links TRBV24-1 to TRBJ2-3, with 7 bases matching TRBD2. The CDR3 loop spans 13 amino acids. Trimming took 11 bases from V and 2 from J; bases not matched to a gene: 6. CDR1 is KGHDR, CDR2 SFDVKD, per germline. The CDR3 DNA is TGTGCCATCGGACTAGACTCCACAGATACGCAGTATTTT. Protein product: CAIGLDSTDTQYF.

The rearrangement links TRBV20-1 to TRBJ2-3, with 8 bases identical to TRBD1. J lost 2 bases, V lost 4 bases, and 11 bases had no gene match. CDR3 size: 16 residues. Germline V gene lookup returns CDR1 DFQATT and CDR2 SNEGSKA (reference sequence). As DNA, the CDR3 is TGCAGTGCTAATCGATATGCAGGGGGCCTCACAGATACGCAGTATTTT. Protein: CSANRYAGGLTDTQYF.

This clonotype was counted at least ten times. The CDR3 sequence: CASSRGESSYNEQFF. In DNA, the CDR3 is TGCGCCAGCAGCAGGGGAGAAAGCTCCTACAATGAGCAGTTCTTC. The gene calls are TRBV5-1 and TRBJ2-1; D tentatively fits TRBD1 or TRBD2 (5 bases each). Per the germline V gene, CDR1 is SGHRS and CDR2 is YFSETQ. The ends were cut back, 4 bases at V and 0 bases at J, with 11 bases in the middle. The CDR3 is made up of 15 amino acids.

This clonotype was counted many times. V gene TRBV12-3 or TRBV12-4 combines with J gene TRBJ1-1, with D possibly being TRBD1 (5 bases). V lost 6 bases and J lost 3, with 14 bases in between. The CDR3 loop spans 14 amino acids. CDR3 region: CASRDRGGHTEAFF. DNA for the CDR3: TGTGCCAGCAGGGATCGGGGCGGGCACACTGAAGCTTTCTTT.

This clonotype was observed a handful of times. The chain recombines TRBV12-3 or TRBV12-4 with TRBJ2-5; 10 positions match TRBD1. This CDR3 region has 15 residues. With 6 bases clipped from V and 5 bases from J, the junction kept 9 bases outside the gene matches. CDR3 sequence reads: CASSQPTGGPETQYF. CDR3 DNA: TGTGCCAGCAGCCAACCGACAGGGGGCCCGGAGACCCAGTACTTC.

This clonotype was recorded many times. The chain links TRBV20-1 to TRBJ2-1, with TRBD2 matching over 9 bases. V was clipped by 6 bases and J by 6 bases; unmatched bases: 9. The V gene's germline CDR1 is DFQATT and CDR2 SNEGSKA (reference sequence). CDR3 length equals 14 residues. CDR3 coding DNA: TGCAGTGCCAAAAGCGGGAGGAAGACCAATGAGCAGTTCTTC. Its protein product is CSAKSGRKTNEQFF.

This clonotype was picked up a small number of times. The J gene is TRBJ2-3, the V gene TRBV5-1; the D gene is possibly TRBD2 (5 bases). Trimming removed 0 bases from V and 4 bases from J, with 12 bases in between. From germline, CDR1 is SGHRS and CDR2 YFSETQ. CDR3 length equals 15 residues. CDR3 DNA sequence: TGCGCCAGCAGCTTGGTGGGAGCCCTCCCAGATACGCAGTATTTT. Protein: CASSLVGALPDTQYF.

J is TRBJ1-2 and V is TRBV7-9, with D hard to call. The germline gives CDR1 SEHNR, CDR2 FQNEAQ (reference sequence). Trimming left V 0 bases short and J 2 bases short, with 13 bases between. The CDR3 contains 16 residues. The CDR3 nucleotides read TGTGCCAGCAGCTTAGCGCCTTGGAACGGGAACTATGGCTACACCTTC. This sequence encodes CASSLAPWNGNYGYTF.

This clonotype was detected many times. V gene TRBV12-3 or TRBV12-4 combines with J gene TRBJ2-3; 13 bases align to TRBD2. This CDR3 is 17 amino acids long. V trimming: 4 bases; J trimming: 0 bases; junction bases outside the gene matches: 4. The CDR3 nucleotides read TGTGCCAGCAGTTCCGGGACTAGCGGGACGAGCACAGATACGCAGTATTTT. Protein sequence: CASSSGTSGTSTDTQYF.

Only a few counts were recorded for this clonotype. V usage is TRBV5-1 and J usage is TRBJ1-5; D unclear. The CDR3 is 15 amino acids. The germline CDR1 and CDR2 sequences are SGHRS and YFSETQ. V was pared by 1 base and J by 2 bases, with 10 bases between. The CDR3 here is CASSLSEVGNQPQHF. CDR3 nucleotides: TGCGCCAGCAGCTTGAGCGAGGTGGGCAATCAGCCCCAGCATTTT.

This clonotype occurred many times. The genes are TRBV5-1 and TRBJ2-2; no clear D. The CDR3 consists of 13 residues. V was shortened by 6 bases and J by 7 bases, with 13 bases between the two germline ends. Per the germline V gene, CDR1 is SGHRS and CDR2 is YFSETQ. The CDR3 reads CASNSQFGGELFF. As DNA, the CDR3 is TGCGCCAGCAATAGCCAGTTCGGCGGGGAGCTGTTTTTT.

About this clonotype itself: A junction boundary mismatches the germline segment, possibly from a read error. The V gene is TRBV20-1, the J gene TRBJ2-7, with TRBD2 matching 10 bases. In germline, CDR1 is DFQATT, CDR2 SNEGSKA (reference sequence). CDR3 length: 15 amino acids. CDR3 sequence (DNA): TGCGGTGCTCGGCATCTAGCGGGAGAAAGCTACGAGCAGTACTTC. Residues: CGARHLAGESYEQYF.

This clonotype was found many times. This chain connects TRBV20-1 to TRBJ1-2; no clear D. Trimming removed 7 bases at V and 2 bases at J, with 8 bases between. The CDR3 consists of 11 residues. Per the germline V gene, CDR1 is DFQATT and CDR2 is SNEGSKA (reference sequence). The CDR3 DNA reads TGCAGTGTAAAGTGGAACTATGGCTACACCTTC. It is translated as CSVKWNYGYTF.

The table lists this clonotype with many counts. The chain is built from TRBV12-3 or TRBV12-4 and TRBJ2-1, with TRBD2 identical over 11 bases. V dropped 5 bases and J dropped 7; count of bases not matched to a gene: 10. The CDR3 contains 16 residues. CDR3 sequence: CASSTVTSGRINEQFF. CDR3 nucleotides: TGTGCCAGCAGTACCGTTACTAGCGGGAGAATAAATGAGCAGTTCTTC.

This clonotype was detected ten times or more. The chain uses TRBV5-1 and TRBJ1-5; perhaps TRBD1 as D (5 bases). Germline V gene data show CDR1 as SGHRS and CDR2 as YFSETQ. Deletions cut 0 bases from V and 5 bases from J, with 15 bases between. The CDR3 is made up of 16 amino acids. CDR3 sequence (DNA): TGCGCCAGCAGCTTGGGGGACCGAGGTTCGGATCAGCCCCAGCATTTT. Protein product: CASSLGDRGSDQPQHF.

CDR3 loop: CASSSGWGVLSGNTIYF. For the CDR3, the DNA is TGTGCCAGCAGTTCCGGGTGGGGGGTCCTGTCTGGAAACACCATATATTTT. The V call is TRBV12-3 or TRBV12-4, the J call TRBJ1-3; possible D gene TRBD1, 5 bases. Trimming left V 4 bases short and J 1 base short, with 17 bases between. This CDR3 has 17 residues.

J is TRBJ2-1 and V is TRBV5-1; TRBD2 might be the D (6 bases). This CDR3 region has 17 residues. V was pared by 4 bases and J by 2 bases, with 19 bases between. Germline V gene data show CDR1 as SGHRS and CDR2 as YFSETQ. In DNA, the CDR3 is TGCGCCAGCAGCCTTTCCGGGGGATATCGCCCCTACAATGAGCAGTTCTTC. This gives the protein CASSLSGGYRPYNEQFF.

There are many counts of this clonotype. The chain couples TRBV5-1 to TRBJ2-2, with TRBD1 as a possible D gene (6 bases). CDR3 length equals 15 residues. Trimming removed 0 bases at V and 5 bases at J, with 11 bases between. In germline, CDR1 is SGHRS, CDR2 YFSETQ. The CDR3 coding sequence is TGCGCCAGCAGCTTGGCCAGGGGAAGTACCGGGGAGCTGTTTTTT. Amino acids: CASSLARGSTGELFF.

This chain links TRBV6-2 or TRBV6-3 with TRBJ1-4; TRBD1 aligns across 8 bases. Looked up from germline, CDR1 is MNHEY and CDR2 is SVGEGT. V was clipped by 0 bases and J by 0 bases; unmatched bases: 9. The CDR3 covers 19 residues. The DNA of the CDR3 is TGTGCCAGCAGTTACTCAACGACAGGGGAAACATCAACTAATGAAAAACTGTTTTTT. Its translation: CASSYSTTGETSTNEKLFF.

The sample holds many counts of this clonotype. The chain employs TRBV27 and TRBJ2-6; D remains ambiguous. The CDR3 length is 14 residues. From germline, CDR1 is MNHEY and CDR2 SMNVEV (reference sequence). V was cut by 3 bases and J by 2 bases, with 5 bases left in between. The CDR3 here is CASSLVPGANVLTF. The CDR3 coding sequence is TGTGCCAGCAGTTTGGTCCCTGGGGCCAACGTCCTGACTTTC.

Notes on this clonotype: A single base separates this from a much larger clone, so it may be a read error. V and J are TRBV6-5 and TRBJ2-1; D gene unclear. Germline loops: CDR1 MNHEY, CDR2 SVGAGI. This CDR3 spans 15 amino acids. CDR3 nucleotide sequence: TGTGGCAGCAGTTACTCCAAGATCCCCTACAATGAGCAGTTCTTC. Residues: CGSSYSKIPYNEQFF.

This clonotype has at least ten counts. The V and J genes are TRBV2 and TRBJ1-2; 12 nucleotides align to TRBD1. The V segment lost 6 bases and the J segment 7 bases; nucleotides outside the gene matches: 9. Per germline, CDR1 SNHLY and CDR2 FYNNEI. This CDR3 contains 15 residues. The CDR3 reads CASSTPGQGAGGYTF. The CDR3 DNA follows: TGTGCCAGCAGCACCCCGGGACAGGGGGCAGGTGGCTACACCTTC. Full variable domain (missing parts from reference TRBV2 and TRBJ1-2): EPEVTQTPSHQVTQMGQEVILRCVPISNHLYFYWYRQILGQKVEFLVSFYNNEISEKSEIFDDQFSVERPDGSNFTLKIRSTKLEDSAMYFCASSTPGQGAGGYTFGSGTRLTVV.

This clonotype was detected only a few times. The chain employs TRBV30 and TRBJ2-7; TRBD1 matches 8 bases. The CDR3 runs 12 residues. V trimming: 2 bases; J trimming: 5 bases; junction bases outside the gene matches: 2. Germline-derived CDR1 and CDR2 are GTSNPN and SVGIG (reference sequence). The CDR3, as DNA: TGTGCCTGGAGTCAGGGGGCCAACGAGCAGTACTTC. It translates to CAWSQGANEQYF.

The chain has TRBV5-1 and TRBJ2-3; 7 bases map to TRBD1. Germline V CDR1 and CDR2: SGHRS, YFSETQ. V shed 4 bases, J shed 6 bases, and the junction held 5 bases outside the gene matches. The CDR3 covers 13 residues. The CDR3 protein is CASSIQGDDTQYF. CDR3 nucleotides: TGCGCCAGCAGCATCCAGGGGGACGATACGCAGTATTTT. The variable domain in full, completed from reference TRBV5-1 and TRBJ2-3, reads KAGVTQTPRYLIKTRGQQVTLSCSPISGHRSVSWYQQTPGQGLQFLFEYFSETQRNKGNFPGRFSGRQFSNSRSEMNVSTLELGDSALYLCASSIQGDDTQYFGPGTRLTVL.

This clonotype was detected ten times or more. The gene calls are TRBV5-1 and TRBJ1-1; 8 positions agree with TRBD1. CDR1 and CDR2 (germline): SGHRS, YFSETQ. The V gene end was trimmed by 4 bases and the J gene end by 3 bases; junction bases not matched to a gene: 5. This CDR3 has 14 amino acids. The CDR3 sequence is CASSGRGPDTEAFF. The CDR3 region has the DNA TGCGCCAGCAGCGGCAGGGGGCCGGACACTGAAGCTTTCTTT.

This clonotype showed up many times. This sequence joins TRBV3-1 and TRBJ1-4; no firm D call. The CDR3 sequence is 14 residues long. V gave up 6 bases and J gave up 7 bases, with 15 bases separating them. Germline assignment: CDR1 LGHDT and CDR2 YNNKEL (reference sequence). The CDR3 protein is CASSPSPGGEKLFF. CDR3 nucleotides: TGTGCCAGCAGTCCGTCCCCGGGCGGTGAAAAACTGTTTTTT.

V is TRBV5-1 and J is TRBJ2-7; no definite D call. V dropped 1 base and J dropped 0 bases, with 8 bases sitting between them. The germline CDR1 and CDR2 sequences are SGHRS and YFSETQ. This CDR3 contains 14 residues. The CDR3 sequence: CASSLYGDSYEQYF. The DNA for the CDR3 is TGCGCCAGCAGCTTGTACGGCGACTCCTACGAGCAGTACTTC.

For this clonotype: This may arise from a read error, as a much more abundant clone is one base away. The CDR3 region has the DNA TGCGCCAGCAGACTCGCAAACATTCAGCACTTC. Amino acids: CASRLANIQHF. The chain carries TRBV5-1 and TRBJ2-4; D is uncertain. The germline CDR1 and CDR2 sequences are SGHRS and YFSETQ. The CDR3 runs 11 residues. Drawing the rest from reference TRBV5-1 and TRBJ2-4, the complete variable domain is KAGVTQTPRYLIKTRGQQVTLSCSPISGHRSVSWYQQTPGQGLQFLFEYFSETQRNKGNFPGRFSGRQFSNSRSEMNVSTLELGDSALYLCASRLANIQHFGAGTRLSVL.

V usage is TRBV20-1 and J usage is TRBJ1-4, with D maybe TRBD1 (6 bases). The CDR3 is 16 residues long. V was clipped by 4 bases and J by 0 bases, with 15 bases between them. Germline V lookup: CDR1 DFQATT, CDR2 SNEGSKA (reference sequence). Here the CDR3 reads CSAIPRTVTTNEKLFF. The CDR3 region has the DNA TGCAGTGCTATACCAAGGACAGTCACAACTAATGAAAAACTGTTTTTT.